The 22 T cell receptor beta chains in this list originate from one sample, sequenced in a study of T-cell memory formation after mild COVID-19. MiXCR, applied by TCRdb to the 5' RACE reads, yields one record per CDR3 protein. This table holds hundreds of thousands of distinct CDR3 sequences, more than 20% found once. Specimen: PBMCs or a T cell subset sorted from them (not recorded which). These TCRs come from an adult woman who had mild COVID-19 (a few samples of this study predate the infection). Cell type and time point are not known.

This clonotype was found a few times. V and J are TRBV12-3 or TRBV12-4 and TRBJ1-6, with a weak D call TRBD1 (5 bases). The CDR3 extends over 14 amino acids. V lost 5 bases and J lost 9, with 14 bases in between. CDR3 sequence (DNA): TGTGCCAGCAGTCTCCGCGGGGGAGGTTCACCCCTCCACTTT. It specifies CASSLRGGGSPLHF.

This clonotype showed up just a few times. This rearrangement joins TRBV5-1 to TRBJ2-7; the match to TRBD1 covers 10 bases. The CDR3 totals 16 residues. Germline values: CDR1 SGHRS, CDR2 YFSETQ. The trim removed 4 bases at V and 0 bases at J, leaving 7 bases unmatched. CDR3 in DNA: TGCGCCAGCAGCCAGGTGGGACAGGGGTTCTCCTACGAGCAGTACTTC. The encoded protein is CASSQVGQGFSYEQYF.

The chain links TRBV20-1 to TRBJ1-1, with 7 nucleotides matching TRBD1. CDR3 length: 13 amino acids. V shed 6 bases and J 1 base; nucleotides not matched to a gene: 5. Germline V gene sequence: CDR1 DFQATT, CDR2 SNEGSKA (reference sequence). This CDR3 reads CSAPGQTNTEAFF. The CDR3 DNA is TGCAGTGCCCCGGGACAGACGAACACTGAAGCTTTCTTT.

Ten or more counts support this clonotype. The chain employs TRBV24-1 and TRBJ2-5; no reliable D call. Trimming removed 4 bases from V and 4 bases from J, with 12 bases in between. Germline V gene data show CDR1 as KGHDR and CDR2 as SFDVKD. The CDR3 is 14 amino acids. For the CDR3, the DNA is TGTGCCACCAGTGACCGAATAAGGGCAGAGACCCAGTACTTC. Protein sequence: CATSDRIRAETQYF.

This clonotype was picked up a small number of times. The chain couples TRBV12-3 or TRBV12-4 to TRBJ2-5; 11 bases agree with TRBD2. Unmatched junction bases numbered 6, after V lost 4 bases and J lost 2 bases. CDR3 length: 16 residues. The CDR3 DNA sequence: TGTGCCAGCAGTTCCACTAGCGGGAGAGGTCAAGAGACCCAGTACTTC. This codes for CASSSTSGRGQETQYF.

This clonotype was recorded a few times. V and J are TRBV20-1 and TRBJ1-1, with a weak D call TRBD1 (6 bases). In germline, CDR1 is DFQATT, CDR2 SNEGSKA (reference sequence). The CDR3 consists of 13 residues. V lost 5 bases, J lost 1 base, and 11 bases lay in between. The CDR3 nucleotides are TGCAGTGCTCCGGGACACGAGAACACTGAAGCTTTCTTT. Encoded protein: CSAPGHENTEAFF.

The chain combines TRBV13 with TRBJ2-7; TRBD2 aligns across 7 bases. Losses at the gene ends were 3 bases for V and 2 bases for J; bases not matched to a gene: 10. Germline lookup yields CDR1 PRHDT and CDR2 FYEKMQ (reference sequence). CDR3 length equals 16 residues. The CDR3 region is CASSFVGWGGPYEQYF. CDR3 DNA sequence: TGTGCCAGCAGCTTTGTTGGTTGGGGGGGACCCTACGAGCAGTACTTC.

V usage is TRBV19 and J usage is TRBJ1-5, with TRBD1 as a possible D gene (5 bases). The V end lost 1 base, the J end lost 15 bases, and 16 bases lay between the germline ends. The CDR3 consists of 13 residues. CDR1 and CDR2 from the germline V gene are LNHDA and SQIVND (reference sequence). CDR3 in DNA: TGTGCCAGTAGTATAGCGGGGGACGGTCTTTGGCATTTT. This codes for CASSIAGDGLWHF. Combining the CDR3 with reference TRBV19 and TRBJ1-5 gives the whole variable domain DGGITQSPKYLFRKEGQNVTLSCEQNLNHDAMYWYRQDPGQGLRLIYYSQIVNDFQKGDIAEGYSVSREKKESFPLTVTSAQKNPTAFYLCASSIAGDGLWHFGDGTRLSIL.

This clonotype has only a few counts. The rearrangement links TRBV21-1 to TRBJ2-2. TRBV21-1 corresponds to a pseudogene. The CDR3 covers 14 residues. CDR3 in amino acids: CASSKHQMAGELFF. CDR3 sequence (DNA): TGTGCCAGCAGCAAACATCAGATGGCCGGGGAGCTGTTTTTT.

The chain employs TRBV5-1 and TRBJ2-3; 7 bases are a match to TRBD2. Trimming took 3 bases from V and 6 from J; bases not matched to a gene: 22. This CDR3 has 19 amino acids. Germline CDR1 is SGHRS and CDR2 is YFSETQ. DNA for the CDR3: TGCGCCAGCAGCTCGGACGGGAGCCCTCTAGCGGACGTGCCGGATACGCAGTATTTT. It translates to CASSSDGSPLADVPDTQYF.

A single count supports this clonotype. This chain links TRBV7-8 with TRBJ2-3, with 9 bases fitting TRBD2. This CDR3 comprises 16 residues. V shed 5 bases and J 3 bases; nucleotides not matched to a gene: 9. Germline CDR1 and CDR2: SGHVS and FQNEAQ. The CDR3 region has the DNA TGTGCCAGCAGCCCCGGTAGCGGGGGTTTTACAGATACGCAGTATTTT. It codes for CASSPGSGGFTDTQYF.

The rearrangement joins TRBV20-1 to TRBJ2-7; D possibly uses TRBD1 or TRBD2 (6 bases each). V lost 3 bases, J lost 5 bases, and 11 bases lay in between. The CDR3 is 12 residues long. Germline V gene lookup returns CDR1 DFQATT and CDR2 SNEGSKA (reference sequence). CDR3 loop: CSARPGAHEQYF. The CDR3 DNA reads TGCAGTGCTAGGCCGGGGGCCCACGAGCAGTACTTC.

The table lists this clonotype with many counts. The chain employs TRBV7-2 and TRBJ2-1; 7 bases are shared with TRBD2. The ends lost 3 bases at V and 14 bases at J; junction bases unmatched: 4. The CDR3 runs 11 residues. The germline CDR1 and CDR2 sequences are SGHTA and FQGNSA. The DNA for the CDR3 is TGTGCCAGCAGCTTGATGCGGGAGAAGTTCTTC. This encodes CASSLMREKFF. Based on the CDR3 plus reference TRBV7-2 and TRBJ2-1, the full variable domain is GAGVSQSPSNKVTEKGKDVELRCDPISGHTALYWYRQSLGQGLEFLIYFQGNSAPDKSGLPSDRFSAERTGGSVSTLTIQRTQQEDSAVYLCASSLMREKFFGPGTRLTVL.

This clonotype appeared a few times. V is TRBV29-1 and J is TRBJ1-1, with no clear D. CDR3 size: 13 residues. Germline CDR1 and CDR2: SQVTM and ANQGSEA. V lost 7 bases and J lost 6, with 18 bases in between. DNA of the CDR3: TGCAGCGACCTTGAAAATCAGATCGCTGAAGCTTTCTTT. Translated: CSDLENQIAEAFF.

This chain uses TRBV5-6 with TRBJ1-1; D might be TRBD1 (6 bases). This CDR3 has 15 residues. V lost 4 bases, J lost 1 base, and 14 bases lay in between. Germline V gives CDR1 SGHDT, CDR2 YYEEEE. The CDR3 DNA is TGTGCCAGCAGCGGGGGCCGGCGCAGGAACACTGAAGCTTTCTTT. It is translated as CASSGGRRRNTEAFF.

The chain couples TRBV27 to TRBJ2-5; 9 nucleotides agree with TRBD2. V was pared by 8 bases and J by 2 bases, with 6 bases of the junction left unmatched. From germline, CDR1 is MNHEY and CDR2 SMNVEV (reference sequence). The CDR3 runs 14 residues. CDR3 sequence (DNA): TGTGCCAGCCGACTAGCGGATGAGCAAGAGACCCAGTACTTC. Protein product: CASRLADEQETQYF.

The chain uses TRBV20-1 and TRBJ2-1; 7 nucleotides match TRBD2. V was clipped by 0 bases and J by 7 bases; unmatched bases: 6. This CDR3 contains 14 residues. The germline V gene encodes CDR1 DFQATT and CDR2 SNEGSKA (reference sequence). The CDR3 DNA follows: TGCAGTGCTAGAGAGCTAGCGGTTACGAATGAGCAGTTCTTC. This encodes CSARELAVTNEQFF.

The chain employs TRBV27 and TRBJ1-1; tentative D call: TRBD1 (5 bases). The CDR3 totals 16 residues. Trimming shortened V by 1 base and J by 3 bases, and 15 bases separated the two germline ends. Per germline, CDR1 MNHEY and CDR2 SMNVEV (reference sequence). In nucleotides, the CDR3 is TGTGCCAGCAGTTTATATGTCGGGGGAGGGTACACTGAAGCTTTCTTT. This sequence encodes CASSLYVGGGYTEAFF.

The CDR3 nucleotides read TGTGCCAGCAGCCAGATGGGCTTTCAAGAGACCCAGTACTTC. This encodes CASSQMGFQETQYF. The gene calls are TRBV7-9 and TRBJ2-5; D remains unclear. The germline V gene encodes CDR1 SEHNR and CDR2 FQNEAQ (reference sequence). The CDR3 consists of 14 residues. V lost 5 bases and J 2 bases, leaving 12 bases between the germline ends.

This clonotype turned up a few times. This chain uses TRBV10-2 with TRBJ1-4, with D tentatively TRBD1 (5 bases). Germline V lookup: CDR1 WSHSY, CDR2 SAAADI. The CDR3 loop spans 19 amino acids. Trimming took 3 bases from V and 1 from J, leaving 21 bases between them. The CDR3 loop is CASSDPGQAVEGTNEKLFF. The CDR3 DNA follows: TGCGCCAGCAGTGACCCCGGACAAGCAGTGGAGGGAACTAATGAAAAACTGTTTTTT.

The chain joins TRBV27 to TRBJ2-1; weak D call: TRBD1 (6 bases). Looked up from germline, CDR1 is MNHEY and CDR2 is SMNVEV (reference sequence). Trimming cost V 6 bases and J 8 bases, with 14 bases left between them. The CDR3 length is 13 residues. The CDR3 DNA reads as TGTGCCAGCAGCCCACGTGAGGGGGATGAGCAGTTCTTC. This sequence encodes CASSPREGDEQFF.

The chain links TRBV30 to TRBJ2-3, with D perhaps matching TRBD1 or TRBD2 (6 bases each). The germline V gene has CDR1 GTSNPN and CDR2 SVGIG (reference sequence). The CDR3 runs to 15 residues. V was shortened by 2 bases and J by 2 bases, with 14 bases between the two germline ends. CDR3 in amino acids: CAWSPVGGHTDTQYF. In DNA form, the CDR3 reads TGTGCCTGGAGTCCGGTCGGGGGACACACAGATACGCAGTATTTT. Based on the CDR3 plus reference TRBV30 and TRBJ2-3, the full variable domain is SQTIHQWPATLVQPVGSPLSLECTVEGTSNPNLYWYRQAAGRGLQLLFYSVGIGQISSEVPQNLSASRPQDRQFILSSKKLLLSDSGFYLCAWSPVGGHTDTQYFGPGTRLTVL.